This entry lists 19 T cell receptor beta chains sequenced from one sample in a study of cytomegalovirus exposure and HLA in healthy donors. The repertoire was sequenced with immunoSEQ multiplex PCR; TCRdb's copy has only in-frame clones and lacks some. Of around 230,000 clones listed, 75% to 90% are singletons. The sequencing input was PBMCs. The receptors were sampled from a woman aged 30 to 39 in good health and CMV-seropositive.

In this sample, this clone turned up a few times. The gene calls are TRBV5-4 and TRBJ2-7; 7 nucleotides line up with TRBD1. Germline loops: CDR1 SGHNT, CDR2 YYREEE (reference sequence). The CDR3 has 15 amino acids. With 5 bases clipped from V and 0 bases from J, the junction kept 8 bases outside the gene matches. CDR3 amino acids: CASSSKTGSSYEQYF. The CDR3 DNA is TGTGCCAGCAGTTCCAAGACAGGGAGCTCCTACGAGCAGTACTTC.

J is TRBJ1-1 and V is TRBV11-2; perhaps TRBD1 as D (5 bases). This CDR3 is 14 amino acids long. Germline CDR1 is SGHAT and CDR2 is FQNNGV. Trimming cost V 5 bases and J 4 bases, with 14 bases left between them. The CDR3 spells CASSPRTNPTEAFF. In nucleotides, the CDR3 is TGTGCCAGCAGCCCACGGACAAACCCCACTGAAGCTTTCTTT.

This chain joins TRBV7-3 and TRBJ2-3, with a weak D call TRBD2 (5 bases). This CDR3 has 14 residues. Germline CDR1 is SGHTA and CDR2 is FQGTGA. V shed 2 bases and J shed 1 base, with 7 bases lying between them. Here the CDR3 reads CASSLAGRTDTQYF. DNA for the CDR3: TGTGCCAGCAGCTTAGCGGGCCGCACAGATACGCAGTATTTT.

This chain connects TRBV19 to TRBJ2-2; 8 bases agree with TRBD2. Germline-derived CDR1 and CDR2 are LNHDA and SQIVND (reference sequence). This CDR3 is 15 amino acids long. V was clipped by 5 bases and J by 5 bases; unmatched bases: 7. CDR3 in amino acids: CASSSVAGLTGELFF. The CDR3 DNA reads TGTGCCAGTAGTTCGGTAGCGGGATTAACCGGGGAGCTGTTTTTT.

The rearrangement uses TRBV5-1 and TRBJ2-1, with 9 bases that match TRBD1. V lost 5 bases to trimming and J lost 3 bases; unmatched junction nucleotides: 6. The CDR3 spans 15 residues. In germline, CDR1 is SGHRS, CDR2 YFSETQ. This CDR3 is CASRDGTGRYNEQFF. Here the CDR3 DNA reads TGCGCCAGCAGAGACGGGACAGGGCGCTACAATGAGCAGTTCTTC.

The chain is built from TRBV5-1 and TRBJ2-1; a possible D gene is TRBD1 (6 bases). Germline V gives CDR1 SGHRS, CDR2 YFSETQ. V was pared by 4 bases and J by 7 bases, with 9 bases between. This CDR3 is built from 12 residues. The CDR3 sequence is CASSLQGNEQFF. In nucleotides, the CDR3 is TGCGCCAGCAGCCTTCAGGGGAATGAGCAGTTCTTC.

The V gene is TRBV11-2, the J gene TRBJ2-1; D not resolved. This CDR3 region has 15 residues. Germline loops: CDR1 SGHAT, CDR2 FQNNGV. V dropped 1 base and J dropped 2 bases, with 9 bases sitting between them. The CDR3 spells CASSLVTSTYNEQFF. The CDR3, as DNA: TGTGCCAGCAGCTTAGTGACTTCCACCTACAATGAGCAGTTCTTC.

As concerns this clone: One end of the junction varies from germline; a read error may be responsible. The rearrangement links TRBV7-7 to TRBJ2-2, with 7 bases identical to TRBD2. The germline V gene has CDR1 SSHAT and CDR2 FNYEAQ (reference sequence). The CDR3 has 18 residues. DNA of the CDR3: TGTGCTAGCAGCGCGGACCTAACTAGCGACTTCTCCACCGGGGAGCTGTTTTTT. Residues: CASSADLTSDFSTGELFF.

The chain recombines TRBV2 with TRBJ1-4; weak D call: TRBD1 (5 bases). In germline, CDR1 is SNHLY, CDR2 FYNNEI. The CDR3 has 15 residues. The V gene lost 7 bases and the J gene lost 2 bases, with 14 bases spanning the gap. The CDR3 protein is CASIPDIGTNEKLFF. For the CDR3, the DNA is TGTGCCAGCATCCCGGACATTGGGACTAATGAAAAACTGTTTTTT.

The J gene is TRBJ2-1, the V gene TRBV19; 13 positions agree with TRBD2. J lost 10 bases, V lost 5 bases, and 8 bases had no gene match. Germline assignment: CDR1 LNHDA and CDR2 SQIVND (reference sequence). This CDR3 region has 15 residues. The CDR3 is CASSVGTSGTQEQFF. The CDR3 region has the DNA TGTGCCAGTAGTGTCGGGACTAGCGGGACCCAGGAGCAGTTCTTC. Looking up the rest from reference TRBV19 and TRBJ2-1 gives the full variable domain: DGGITQSPKYLFRKEGQNVTLSCEQNLNHDAMYWYRQDPGQGLRLIYYSQIVNDFQKGDIAEGYSVSREKKESFPLTVTSAQKNPTAFYLCASSVGTSGTQEQFFGPGTRLTVL.

This clone was seen a single time. The rearrangement links TRBV28 to TRBJ1-2, with D unresolved. From germline, CDR1 is MDHEN and CDR2 SYDVKM. This CDR3 region has 15 residues. The V and J ends lost 0 bases and 8 bases respectively, with 16 bases between them. CDR3 sequence: CASSLWTTALQGYTF. The DNA for the CDR3 is TGTGCCAGCAGTTTATGGACAACCGCCCTACAGGGCTACACCTTC.

The gene calls are TRBV6-5 and TRBJ2-3; 10 positions agree with TRBD1. This CDR3 region has 16 residues. Per the germline V gene, CDR1 is MNHEY and CDR2 is SVGAGI. With 0 bases clipped from V and 6 bases from J, the junction kept 6 bases outside the gene matches. In DNA, the CDR3 is TGTGCCAGCAGTTACTCATCGGACAGGGGGGTTGATACGCAGTATTTT. It yields the protein CASSYSSDRGVDTQYF.

This chain connects TRBV5-4 to TRBJ2-2, with 7 bases aligning to TRBD2. The germline V gene has CDR1 SGHNT and CDR2 YYREEE (reference sequence). The CDR3 is made up of 15 amino acids. V lost 2 bases to trimming and J lost 7 bases; unmatched junction nucleotides: 8. The CDR3 DNA reads TGTGCCAGCAGCTTTAAGGGAGGGCCTAACGGGGAGCTGTTTTTT. Its translation is CASSFKGGPNGELFF.

The CDR3 DNA reads as TGTGCCAGCAGTGAATCGGGCTCTGGAAACACCATATATTTT. Its translation: CASSESGSGNTIYF. The chain uses TRBV25-1 and TRBJ1-3, with D uncertain. CDR1 and CDR2 from the germline V gene are MGHDK and SYGVNS. The CDR3 spans 14 residues. Trimming removed 1 base at V and 0 bases at J, with 4 bases between.

This chain connects TRBV29-1 to TRBJ2-1; 7 nucleotides line up with TRBD2. V trimming: 4 bases; J trimming: 8 bases; junction bases outside the gene matches: 11. From germline, CDR1 is SQVTM and CDR2 ANQGSEA. The CDR3 runs to 14 residues. The CDR3 region has the DNA TGCAGCGTTGTCCTAGCGGCATTTGGCTATGAGCAGTTCTTC. Its translation: CSVVLAAFGYEQFF.

The V call is TRBV7-6, the J call TRBJ2-7; 10 nucleotides match TRBD1. Germline V gene data show CDR1 as SGHVS and CDR2 as FNYEAQ. The J segment lost 4 bases and the V segment lost 1 base, leaving 1 base of the junction unmatched. CDR3 size: 14 residues. The DNA of the CDR3 is TGTGCCAGCAGCTTAGGGGACAGGGGATACGAGCAGTACTTC. Its protein is CASSLGDRGYEQYF. The entire variable domain, with the rest obtained from reference TRBV7-6 and TRBJ2-7, is as follows: GAGVSQSPRYKVTKRGQDVALRCDPISGHVSLYWYRQALGQGPEFLTYFNYEAQQDKSGLPNDRFSAERPEGSISTLTIQRTEQRDSAMYRCASSLGDRGYEQYFGPGTRLTVT.

The gene calls are TRBV5-6 and TRBJ1-3; a weak D match, TRBD1 (6 bases). The CDR3 totals 14 residues. Germline-derived CDR1 and CDR2 are SGHDT and YYEEEE. Trimming pared 1 base from V and 4 bases from J, leaving 9 bases between. Here the CDR3 reads CASSLQGLGNTIYF. CDR3 sequence (DNA): TGTGCCAGCAGCTTGCAGGGGTTGGGAAACACCATATATTTT.

This chain connects TRBV25-1 to TRBJ1-2; 7 bases line up with TRBD1. The germline gives CDR1 MGHDK, CDR2 SYGVNS. The CDR3 totals 15 residues. The V segment lost 4 bases and the J segment 3 bases; nucleotides outside the gene matches: 8. CDR3 nucleotide sequence: TGTGCCAGCAGTGGTCAAGGGGGCGCAGACTATGGCTACACCTTC. Its translation: CASSGQGGADYGYTF.

This chain connects TRBV23-1 to TRBJ2-7; D remains ambiguous. TRBV23-1 has ORF status, its function being uncertain. The CDR3 runs 8 residues. In nucleotides, the CDR3 is TGCCCACTCTACGAGCAGTACTTC. Translated: CPLYEQYF.